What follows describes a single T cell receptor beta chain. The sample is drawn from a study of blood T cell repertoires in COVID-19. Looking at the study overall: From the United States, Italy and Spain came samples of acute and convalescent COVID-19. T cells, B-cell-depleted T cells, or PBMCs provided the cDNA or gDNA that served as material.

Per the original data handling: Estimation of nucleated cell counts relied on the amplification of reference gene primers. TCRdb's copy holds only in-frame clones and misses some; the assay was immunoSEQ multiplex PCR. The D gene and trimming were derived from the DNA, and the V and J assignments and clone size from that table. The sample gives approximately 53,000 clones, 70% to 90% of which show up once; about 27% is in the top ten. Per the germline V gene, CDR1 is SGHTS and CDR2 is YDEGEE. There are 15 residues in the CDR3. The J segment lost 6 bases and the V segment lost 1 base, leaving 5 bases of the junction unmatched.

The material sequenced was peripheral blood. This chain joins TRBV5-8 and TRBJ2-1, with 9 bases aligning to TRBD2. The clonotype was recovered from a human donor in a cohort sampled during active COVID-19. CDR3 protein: CASSLTGLASNEQFF. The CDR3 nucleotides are TGTGCCAGCAGCTTGACGGGACTAGCAAGCAATGAGCAGTTCTTC.